The TCR beta chain under discussion was sequenced for a study of blood T cell repertoires in COVID-19 (dated by TCRdb to about 2020). In the study overall: Samples from collaborators originated in the United States, Italy and Spain and spanned both the acute and convalescent phases of COVID-19. The material from the prospective study consisted of cDNA or gDNA derived from T cells, B-cell-depleted T cells, or PBMCs. The dataset comprised deeply sampled blood TCRbeta repertoires from subjects exposed to, actively infected with, or recovered from COVID-19. A freely available public database, intended as a resource for researchers studying the immune response to SARS-CoV-2, is where the repertoires were released. Samples came from the ongoing ImmuneRACE study (first 160 participants) plus 1,254 subjects from 6 global collaborators. A de-identified subject ID, COVID-19 status, age in years and sex were almost always included in the sample metadata. Where available, HLA class I and class II types were taken from metadata supplied by the sample provider and were not determined by assay-based typing.

Worth noting for this clone: Its binding antigen is unknown. No qualities accompany the bases; no much larger clone lies one base away.

The CDR3 goes from the cysteine to the phenylalanine over 16 residues. Only CDR3 DNA remains: 48 bases, in frame from the first base. What the work shows at the level of the full study, not this receptor alone: Clinical and demographic metadata were provided uncurated, with the amount varying by source and participant.

Whole blood was collected in K2EDTA tubes by collaborating institutions according to the institutions' own protocols. For TCRbeta analysis, collaborator samples were shipped as frozen whole blood, as isolated PBMCs, or as DNA extracted from either sample type. TCRbeta CDR3 regions were amplified from genomic DNA by means of the immunoSEQ Assay, a bias-controlled multiplex PCR. The authors' analysis ran thus. Within the assay, amplification of reference gene primers was used to estimate how many nucleated cells each sample contained. To quantify the absolute abundance of each unique TCRbeta CDR3 rearrangement, sequence reads were collapsed and filtered. For each sample, productive Simpson clonality was calculated as the square root of Simpson's diversity index over productive rearrangements. Entries here come from immuneACCESS through TCRdb and include only in-frame sequences with V and J called. Some clones fail to appear in such tables; in the studies checked, an unresolved V gene covers under half of the shortfall, and the cause of the remainder is unknown. That table is the source of V, J and clone size, and D and trimming were worked out from the DNA. The sample table contains 200,000 to 250,000 clones; only one count was recorded for 60% to 85% of them. The top ten clones comprise 4.5% to 7% of the sample.

The receptor's source is a woman between 65 and 79 years old with acute or convalescent COVID-19. The specimen was peripheral blood. Rearrangement joined TRBV21-1 to TRBJ2-7; the table's D call TRBD1 went unverified against the DNA. TRBV21-1 is a recognized pseudogene. CDR3 reads: CASSTRGGAPFYEQYF. The DNA is TGTGCCAGCAGCACCCGAGGGGGCGCCCCGTTTTACGAGCAGTACTTC.